This T cell receptor beta chain was sequenced for a study of blood T cell repertoires in COVID-19. Study-wide context: Acute-phase and convalescent COVID-19 samples originated in the United States, Italy and Spain. T cells, B-cell-depleted T cells, or PBMCs supplied cDNA or gDNA.

Adults between about 18 and 89 years of age took part from 24 US areas. A case of COVID-19 had been met by exposed participants within 2 weeks before study entry. Per the germline V gene, CDR1 is LGHNA and CDR2 is YSLEER. V was pared by 1 base and J by 9 bases, with 20 bases of the junction left unmatched. The CDR3 sequence is 21 residues long. The table came from immunoSEQ multiplex PCR; TCRdb's copy has only in-frame clones and leaves some out. The sample has about 240,000 clones; roughly four fifths are singletons. Sequenced material: PBMCs or T cells enriched from blood (not recorded which). The receptor comes from a woman aged 40 to 50 who had been exposed to COVID-19. This chain joins TRBV4-3 and TRBJ2-1; TRBD2 aligns across 14 bases. Written as DNA, the CDR3 is TGCGCCAGCAGCCAAGGACGAAAGGCCGGGACTAGCGGGGGCGCTTTAGGTGAGCAGTTCTTC. Its protein is CASSQGRKAGTSGGALGEQFF.